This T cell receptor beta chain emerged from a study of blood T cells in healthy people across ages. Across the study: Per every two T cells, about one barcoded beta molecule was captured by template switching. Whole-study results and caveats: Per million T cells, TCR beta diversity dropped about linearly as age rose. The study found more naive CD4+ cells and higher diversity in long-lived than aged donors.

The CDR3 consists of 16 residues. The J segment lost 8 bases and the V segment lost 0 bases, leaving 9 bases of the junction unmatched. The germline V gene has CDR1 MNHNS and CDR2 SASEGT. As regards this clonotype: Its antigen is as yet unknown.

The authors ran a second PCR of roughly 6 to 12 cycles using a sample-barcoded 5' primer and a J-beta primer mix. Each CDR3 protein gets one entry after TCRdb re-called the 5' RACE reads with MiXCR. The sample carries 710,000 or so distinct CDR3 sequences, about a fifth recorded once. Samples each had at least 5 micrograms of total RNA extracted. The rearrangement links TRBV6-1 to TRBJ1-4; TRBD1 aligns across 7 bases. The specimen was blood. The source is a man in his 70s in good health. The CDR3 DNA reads TGTGCCAGCAGTGAAGCAAGGGGGCAGGGCGGCGAAAAACTGTTTTTT. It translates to CASSEARGQGGEKLFF.